A selection of T cell receptor beta chains follows, all from one sample in a study of shared T cell receptors in the human thymus. Sequencing was performed with immunoSEQ multiplex PCR; in TCRdb, only in-frame clones are kept and a portion is missing. The repertoire consists of roughly 710,000 clones, with approximately 85% occurring once and the leading ten covering more than 0.008%. The same specimen was also included in a second study, on human thymus T cells.

The source material was thymocytes. These receptors came from a girl less than two years old with a congenital heart defect. Each CDR3 is given with its conserved first and last residue. D genes are given only for firm matches. Only part of the rows carry a size: once, few, many, or a class if the clone is expanded.

size,D,J,V,CDR3,DNA
once,NA,TRBJ2-2,TRBV19,CASSIDPGSTGELFF,TGTGCCAGTAGTATAGATCCGGGGTCCACCGGGGAGCTGTTTTTT
NA,TRBD2,TRBJ2-7,TRBV4-1,CASSLAGDGLDYEQYF,TGCGCCAGTTCACTAGCGGGGGATGGGCTGGACTACGAGCAGTACTTC
NA,NA,TRBJ1-6,TRBV5-5,CASSFRPSVFNSPLHF,TGTGCCAGCAGCTTTCGTCCGTCTGTCTTTAATTCACCCCTCCACTTT
NA,TRBD2,TRBJ2-3,TRBV4-3,CASSPAGARTDTQYF,TGCGCCAGCAGCCCAGCGGGGGCCAGGACAGATACGCAGTATTTT
NA,NA,TRBJ1-2,TRBV5-4,CASSWRQDGYTF,TGTGCCAGCAGCTGGCGACAGGATGGCTACACCTTC
NA,TRBD1,TRBJ1-4,TRBV19,CASSKGQDLATNEKLFF,TGTGCCAGTAGTAAGGGACAGGATTTAGCAACTAATGAAAAACTGTTTTTT
NA,TRBD2,TRBJ2-7,TRBV5-5,CASRPGSGTSEGDYYEQYF,TGTGCCAGCAGGCCTGGTTCCGGGACTAGTGAGGGGGACTACTACGAGCAGTACTTC
NA,NA,TRBJ1-2,TRBV30,CAWSGRRTGSTYGYTF,TGTGCCTGGAGTGGCCGCAGAACAGGTAGCACATATGGCTACACCTTC
NA,NA,TRBJ1-1,TRBV7-3,CASSSQLRGAENTEAFF,TGTGCCAGCAGCTCACAGCTCCGGGGAGCTGAGAACACTGAAGCTTTCTTT
NA,TRBD1,TRBJ1-2,TRBV30,CAWSRTGGYTF,TGTGCCTGGAGTCGGACAGGGGGCTACACCTTC
NA,NA,TRBJ2-2,TRBV29-1,CSVSNTGELFF,TGCAGCGTCTCTAACACCGGGGAGCTGTTTTTT
NA,NA,TRBJ1-2,TRBV28,CASSLTPGTEINYGYTF,TGTGCCAGCAGTTTAACCCCCGGGACTGAGATCAACTATGGCTACACCTTC
few,NA,TRBJ2-7,TRBV5-1,CASSLRGGAPYEQYF,TGCGCCAGCAGCTTGCGTGGGGGCGCTCCCTACGAGCAGTACTTC
NA,NA,TRBJ1-1,TRBV7-9,CASSLGHNTEAFF,TGTGCCAGCAGCTTAGGACACAACACTGAAGCTTTCTTT
NA,TRBD2,TRBJ2-1,TRBV5-5,CASSPAGTSGGSKGNEQFF,TGTGCCAGCAGCCCGGCGGGGACTAGCGGGGGGTCGAAGGGAAATGAGCAGTTCTTC